The T cell receptor beta chain under discussion was sequenced for a study of response to subunit inactivated influenza vaccine. The CDR3 has 16 residues. Germline CDR1 is LGHNA and CDR2 is YSLEER. Comments on this clonotype: The junction and the germline gene differ at one end; a read error may be behind it.

TCRdb re-analysed the RT-PCR reads in MiXCR, keeping a single row per CDR3 protein. This sample has about 570,000 distinct CDR3 sequences; approximately 10% occur once, and the top ten carry 11%. These data also featured in a second study, about T cells expressing NK-cell markers. That work adds: The cDNA for TCR beta came from 5'RACE template switching with UMIs. Topping the CD3+CD56-NKG2C+ fraction as well were these clonotypes, in several donors.

The chain combines TRBV4-3 with TRBJ2-1; 7 nucleotides line up with TRBD1. This receptor was taken from a man aged 50-60 years who received an inactivated influenza vaccine. This material consisted of PBMCs from blood, taken on the day of vaccination. CDR3 sequence reads: CASSQDQGVLVNEQLF. For the CDR3, the DNA is TGCGCCAGCAGCCAAGACCAGGGGGTTTTGGTCAATGAGCAGCTCTTC.